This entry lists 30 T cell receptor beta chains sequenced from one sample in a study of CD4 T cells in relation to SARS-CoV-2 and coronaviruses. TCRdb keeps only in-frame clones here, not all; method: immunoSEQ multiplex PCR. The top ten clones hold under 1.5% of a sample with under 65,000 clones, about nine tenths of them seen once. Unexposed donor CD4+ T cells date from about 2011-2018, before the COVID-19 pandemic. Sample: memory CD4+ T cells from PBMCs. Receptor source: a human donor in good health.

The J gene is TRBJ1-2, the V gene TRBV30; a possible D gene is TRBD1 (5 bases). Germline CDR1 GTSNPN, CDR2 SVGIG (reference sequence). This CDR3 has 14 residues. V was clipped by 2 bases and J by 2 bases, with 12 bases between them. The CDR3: CAWSRTGVNYGYTF. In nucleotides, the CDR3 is TGTGCCTGGAGTCGCACAGGCGTGAACTATGGCTACACCTTC.

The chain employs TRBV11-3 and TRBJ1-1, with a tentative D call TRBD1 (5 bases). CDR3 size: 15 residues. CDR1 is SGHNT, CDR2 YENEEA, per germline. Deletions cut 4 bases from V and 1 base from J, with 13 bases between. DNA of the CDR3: TGTGCCAGCAGCTCGGGGGGACGGACGAACACTGAAGCTTTCTTT. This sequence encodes CASSSGGRTNTEAFF.

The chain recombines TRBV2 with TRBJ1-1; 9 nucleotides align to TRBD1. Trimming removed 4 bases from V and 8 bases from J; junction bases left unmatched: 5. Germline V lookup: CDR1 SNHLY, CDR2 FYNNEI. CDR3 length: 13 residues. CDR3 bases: TGTGCCAGCAGTGGGGACAGGGCCCAAGAAGCTTTCTTT. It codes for CASSGDRAQEAFF.

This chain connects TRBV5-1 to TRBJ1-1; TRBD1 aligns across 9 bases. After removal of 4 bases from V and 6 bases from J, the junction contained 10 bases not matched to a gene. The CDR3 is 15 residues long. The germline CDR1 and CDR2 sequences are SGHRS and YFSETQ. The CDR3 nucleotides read TGCGCCAGCAGCGCCCACGGGACAGGGTTAGCTGAAGCTTTCTTT. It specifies CASSAHGTGLAEAFF. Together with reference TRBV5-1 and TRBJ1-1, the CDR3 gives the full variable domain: KAGVTQTPRYLIKTRGQQVTLSCSPISGHRSVSWYQQTPGQGLQFLFEYFSETQRNKGNFPGRFSGRQFSNSRSEMNVSTLELGDSALYLCASSAHGTGLAEAFFGQGTRLTVV.

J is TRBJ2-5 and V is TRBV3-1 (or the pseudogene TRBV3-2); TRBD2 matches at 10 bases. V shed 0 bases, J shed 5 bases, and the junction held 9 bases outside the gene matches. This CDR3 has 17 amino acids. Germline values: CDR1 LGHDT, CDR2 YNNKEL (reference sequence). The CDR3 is CASSQDRVAGGAETQYF. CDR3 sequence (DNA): TGTGCCAGCAGCCAAGACCGAGTAGCGGGAGGTGCTGAGACCCAGTACTTC.

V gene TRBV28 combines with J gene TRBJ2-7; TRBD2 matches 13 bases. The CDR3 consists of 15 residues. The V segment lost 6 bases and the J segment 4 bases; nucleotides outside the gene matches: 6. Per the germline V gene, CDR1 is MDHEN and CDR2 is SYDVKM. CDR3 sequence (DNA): TGTGCCAGCAGGACAACTAGCGGGAGGGGTTACGAGCAGTACTTC. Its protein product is CASRTTSGRGYEQYF.

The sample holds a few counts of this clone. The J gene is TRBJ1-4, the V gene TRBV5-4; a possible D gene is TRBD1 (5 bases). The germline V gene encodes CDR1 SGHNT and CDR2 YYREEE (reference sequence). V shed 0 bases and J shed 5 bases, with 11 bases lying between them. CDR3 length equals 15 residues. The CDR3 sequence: CASSLGRQTNEKLFF. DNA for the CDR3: TGTGCCAGCAGCTTGGGAAGACAGACAAATGAAAAACTGTTTTTT.

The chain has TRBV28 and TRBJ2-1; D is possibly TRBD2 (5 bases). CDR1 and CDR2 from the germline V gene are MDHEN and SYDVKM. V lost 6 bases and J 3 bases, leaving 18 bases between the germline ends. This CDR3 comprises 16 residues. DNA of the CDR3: TGTGCCAGCAGCCTGTACGGAGAGGGAATCTACAATGAGCAGTTCTTC. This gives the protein CASSLYGEGIYNEQFF.

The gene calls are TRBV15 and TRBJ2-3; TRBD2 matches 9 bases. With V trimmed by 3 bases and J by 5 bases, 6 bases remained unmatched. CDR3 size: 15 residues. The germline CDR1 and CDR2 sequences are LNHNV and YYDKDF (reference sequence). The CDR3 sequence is CATSRTSGGGDTQYF. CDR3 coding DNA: TGTGCCACCAGCAGGACTAGCGGTGGAGGAGATACGCAGTATTTT. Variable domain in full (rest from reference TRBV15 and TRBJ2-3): DAMVIQNPRYQVTQFGKPVTLSCSQTLNHNVMYWYQQKSSQAPKLLFHYYDKDFNNEADTPDNFQSRRPNTSFCFLDIRSPGLGDTAMYLCATSRTSGGGDTQYFGPGTRLTVL.

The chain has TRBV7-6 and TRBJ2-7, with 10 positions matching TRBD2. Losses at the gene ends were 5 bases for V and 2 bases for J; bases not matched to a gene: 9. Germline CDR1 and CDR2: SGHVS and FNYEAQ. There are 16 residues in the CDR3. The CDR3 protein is CASSASITSGTYEQYF. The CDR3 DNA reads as TGTGCCAGCAGCGCAAGCATCACTAGCGGGACCTACGAGCAGTACTTC.

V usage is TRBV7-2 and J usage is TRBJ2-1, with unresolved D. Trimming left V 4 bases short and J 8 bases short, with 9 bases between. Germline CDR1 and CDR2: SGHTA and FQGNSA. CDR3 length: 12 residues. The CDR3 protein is CASSSYRDEQFF. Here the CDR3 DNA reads TGTGCCAGCAGCTCATACCGGGATGAGCAGTTCTTC.

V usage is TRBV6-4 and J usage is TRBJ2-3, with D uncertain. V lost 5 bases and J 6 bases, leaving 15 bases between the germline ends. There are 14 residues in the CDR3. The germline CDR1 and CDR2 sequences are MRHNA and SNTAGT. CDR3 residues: CASSRQIDGDTQYF. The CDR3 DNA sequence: TGTGCCAGCAGTCGCCAGATTGACGGTGATACGCAGTATTTT.

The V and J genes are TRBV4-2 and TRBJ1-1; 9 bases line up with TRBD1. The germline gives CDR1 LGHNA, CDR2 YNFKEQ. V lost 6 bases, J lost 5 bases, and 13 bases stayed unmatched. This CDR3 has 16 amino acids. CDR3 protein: CASRRATGTGYTEAFF. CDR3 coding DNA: TGTGCCAGCAGACGAGCAACCGGGACAGGGTATACTGAAGCTTTCTTT.

In DNA, the CDR3 is TGCGCCAGCAGTAGCTCAAGGGGGCGCGGGTTTGGTCATAACCCCTACGAGCAGTACTTC. Its translation: CASSSSRGRGFGHNPYEQYF. The chain is built from TRBV23-1 and TRBJ2-7; 7 nucleotides match TRBD1. TRBV23-1 has ORF status, its function being uncertain. With 5 bases clipped from V and 2 bases from J, the junction kept 24 bases outside the gene matches. The CDR3 runs to 20 residues.

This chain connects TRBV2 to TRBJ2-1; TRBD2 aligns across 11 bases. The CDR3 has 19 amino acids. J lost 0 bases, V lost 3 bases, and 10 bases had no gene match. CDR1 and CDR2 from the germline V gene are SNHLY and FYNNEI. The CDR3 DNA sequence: TGTGCCAGCAGTGAGGGCGGATTAACTAGCGGGAGCTCCTACAATGAGCAGTTCTTC. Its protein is CASSEGGLTSGSSYNEQFF.

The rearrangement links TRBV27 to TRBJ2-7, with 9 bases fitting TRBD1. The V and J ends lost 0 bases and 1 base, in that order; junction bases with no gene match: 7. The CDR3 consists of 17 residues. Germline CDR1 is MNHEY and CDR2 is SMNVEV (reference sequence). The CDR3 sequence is CASSLSPGQGSSYEQYF. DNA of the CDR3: TGTGCCAGCAGTTTATCCCCCGGACAGGGGTCTTCCTACGAGCAGTACTTC.

CDR3 bases: TGTGCCAGCAGCTTTAGTAGCTCCACCGGGGAGCTGTTTTTT. Residues: CASSFSSSTGELFF. This chain links TRBV5-4 with TRBJ2-2, with D unresolved. V was trimmed by 2 bases and J by 4 bases, leaving 9 bases between them. The CDR3 length is 14 residues. Germline V gives CDR1 SGHNT, CDR2 YYREEE (reference sequence).

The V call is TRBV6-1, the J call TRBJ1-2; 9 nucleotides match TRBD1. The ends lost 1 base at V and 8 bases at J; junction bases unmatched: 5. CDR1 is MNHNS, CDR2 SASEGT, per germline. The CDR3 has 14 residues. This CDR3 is CASSEDRGQGGYTF. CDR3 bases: TGTGCCAGCAGTGAAGACCGCGGACAGGGGGGCTACACCTTC.

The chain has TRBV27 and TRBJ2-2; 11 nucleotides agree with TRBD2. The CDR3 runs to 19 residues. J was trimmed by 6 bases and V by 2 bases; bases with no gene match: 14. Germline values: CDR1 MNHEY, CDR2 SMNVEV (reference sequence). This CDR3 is CASSLGLAGGGKQAGELFF. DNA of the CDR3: TGTGCCAGCAGTTTAGGCCTAGCGGGAGGTGGTAAGCAGGCCGGGGAGCTGTTTTTT.

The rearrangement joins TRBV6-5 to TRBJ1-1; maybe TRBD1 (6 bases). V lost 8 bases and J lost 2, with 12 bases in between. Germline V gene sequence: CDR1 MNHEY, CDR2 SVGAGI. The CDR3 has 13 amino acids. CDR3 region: CASRVQGNTEAFF. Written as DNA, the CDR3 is TGTGCCAGCCGGGTACAGGGAAACACTGAAGCTTTCTTT.

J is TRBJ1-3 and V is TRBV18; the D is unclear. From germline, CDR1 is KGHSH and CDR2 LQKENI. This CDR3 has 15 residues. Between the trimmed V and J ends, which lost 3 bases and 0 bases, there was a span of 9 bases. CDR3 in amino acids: CASSPRGSSGNTIYF. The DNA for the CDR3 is TGTGCCAGCTCACCGAGAGGGAGCTCTGGAAACACCATATATTTT.

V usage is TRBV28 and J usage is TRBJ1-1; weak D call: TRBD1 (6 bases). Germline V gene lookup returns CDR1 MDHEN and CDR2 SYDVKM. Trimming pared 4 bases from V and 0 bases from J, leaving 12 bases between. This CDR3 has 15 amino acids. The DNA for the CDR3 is TGTGCCAGCAGTTCGACAGGAGGAATGAACACTGAAGCTTTCTTT. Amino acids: CASSSTGGMNTEAFF.

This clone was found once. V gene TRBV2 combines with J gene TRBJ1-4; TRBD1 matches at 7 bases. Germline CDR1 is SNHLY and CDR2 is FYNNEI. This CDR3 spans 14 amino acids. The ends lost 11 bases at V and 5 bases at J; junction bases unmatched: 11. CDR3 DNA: TGTGCCGCCAAGCGGGACAGCCGAAATGAAAAACTGTTTTTT. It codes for CAAKRDSRNEKLFF.

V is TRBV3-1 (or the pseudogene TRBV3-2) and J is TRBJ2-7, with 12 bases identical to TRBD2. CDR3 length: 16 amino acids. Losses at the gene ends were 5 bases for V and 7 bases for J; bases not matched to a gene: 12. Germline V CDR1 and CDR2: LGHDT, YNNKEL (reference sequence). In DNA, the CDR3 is TGTGCCAGCAGCTCCGACCCCGGGACTAGCGGGTGGGAGCAGTACTTC. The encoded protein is CASSSDPGTSGWEQYF.

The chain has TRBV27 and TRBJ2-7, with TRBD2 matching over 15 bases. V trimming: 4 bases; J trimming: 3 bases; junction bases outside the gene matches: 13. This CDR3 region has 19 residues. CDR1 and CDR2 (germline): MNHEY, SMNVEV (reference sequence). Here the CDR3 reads CASSSTPGLAGGGNYEQYF. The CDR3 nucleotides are TGTGCCAGCAGTTCCACGCCGGGACTAGCGGGAGGAGGGAACTACGAGCAGTACTTC.

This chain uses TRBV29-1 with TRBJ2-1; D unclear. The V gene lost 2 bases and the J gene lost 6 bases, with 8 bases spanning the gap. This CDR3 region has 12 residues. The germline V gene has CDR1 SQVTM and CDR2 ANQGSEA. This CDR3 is CSVERPPNEQFF. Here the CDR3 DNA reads TGCAGCGTTGAACGTCCCCCCAATGAGCAGTTCTTC.

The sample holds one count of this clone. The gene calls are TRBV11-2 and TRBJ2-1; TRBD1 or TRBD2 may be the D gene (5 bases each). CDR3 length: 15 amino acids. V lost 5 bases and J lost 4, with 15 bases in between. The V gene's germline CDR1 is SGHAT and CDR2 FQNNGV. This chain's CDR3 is CASSPIRGQYNEQFF. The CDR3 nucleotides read TGTGCCAGCAGCCCAATACGGGGCCAGTACAATGAGCAGTTCTTC.

CDR3 DNA: TGTGCCAGCAACACGAGAGCAGGGGTGAACACTGAAGCTTTCTTT. Its protein product is CASNTRAGVNTEAFF. V is TRBV3-1 (or the pseudogene TRBV3-2) and J is TRBJ1-1; D possibly corresponds to TRBD1 (6 bases). Trimming took 7 bases from V and 0 from J, leaving 15 bases between them. Per germline, CDR1 LGHDT and CDR2 YNNKEL (reference sequence). The CDR3 spans 15 residues.

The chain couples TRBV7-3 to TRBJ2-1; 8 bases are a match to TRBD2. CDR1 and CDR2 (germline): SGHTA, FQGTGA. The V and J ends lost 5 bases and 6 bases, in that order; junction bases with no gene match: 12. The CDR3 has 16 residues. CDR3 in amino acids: CASSPLGAGGGNEQFF. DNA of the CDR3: TGTGCCAGCAGCCCCCTTGGGGCGGGAGGAGGCAATGAGCAGTTCTTC.

CDR3 in amino acids: CATLRSEDYNEQFF. The CDR3 bases are TGTGCCACCCTACGAAGCGAAGACTACAATGAGCAGTTCTTC. The V and J genes are TRBV10-3 and TRBJ2-1; D is unclear. Deletions cut 10 bases from V and 3 bases from J, with 16 bases between. The CDR3 is 14 amino acids. Looked up from germline, CDR1 is ENHRY and CDR2 is SYGVKD.